This T cell receptor (beta chain) was profiled in a study of OX40 agonist ivuxolimab in advanced cancers. The data were produced by immunoSEQ multiplex PCR, yet TCRdb's version contains in-frame clones alone and is incomplete. The sample contains more than 45,000 clones, 65% to 85% of which appear only once. Per germline, CDR1 GTSNPN and CDR2 SVGIG (reference sequence). V lost 2 bases to trimming and J lost 4 bases, with 6 bases between them. This CDR3 has 12 residues. The TCR originated in an adult with an advanced solid tumor such as melanoma, head and neck, liver or kidney cancer. The specimen comprised CD4+ or CD8+ T cells sorted from blood, sampled in a trial of the OX40 agonist ivuxolimab. V gene TRBV30 combines with J gene TRBJ2-1; D gene uncertain. CDR3 protein: CAWSFSYNEQFF. For the CDR3, the DNA is TGTGCCTGGAGTTTCAGTTACAATGAGCAGTTCTTC.